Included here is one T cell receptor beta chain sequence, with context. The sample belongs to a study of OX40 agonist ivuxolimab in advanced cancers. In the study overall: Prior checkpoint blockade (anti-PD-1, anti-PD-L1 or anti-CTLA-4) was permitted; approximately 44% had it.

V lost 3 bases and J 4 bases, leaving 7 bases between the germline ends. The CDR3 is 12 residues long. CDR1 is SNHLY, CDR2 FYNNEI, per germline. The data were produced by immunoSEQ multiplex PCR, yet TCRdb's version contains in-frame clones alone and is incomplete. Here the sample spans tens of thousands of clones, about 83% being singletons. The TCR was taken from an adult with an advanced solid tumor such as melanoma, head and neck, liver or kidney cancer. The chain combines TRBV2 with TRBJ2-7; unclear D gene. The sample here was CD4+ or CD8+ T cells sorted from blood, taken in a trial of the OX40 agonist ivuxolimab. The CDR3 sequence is CASSEARYEQYF. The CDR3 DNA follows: TGTGCCAGCAGTGAGGCCCGGTACGAGCAGTACTTC.